This section outlines one T cell receptor beta chain sequence together with its context. The antigen remains unidentified. This PCR relied on a set of 60 Vbeta primers and 13 Jbeta primers. Assay used: immunoSEQ multiplex PCR; TCRdb lists only in-frame clones, some missing. The sample carries some 180,000 clones, about four fifths recorded once. This specimen comes from a study of cytomegalovirus exposure and HLA in healthy donors. Findings and limits, study-wide: The study dropped some indistinguishable V segments, TRBV6-2 and TRBV6-3 among them. Productive rates of about 87% or about 30% were seen for most TCR beta V segments in an earlier analysis. In a later analysis, at a false discovery rate of 0.05, under 20,000 TCR beta sequences were associated with HLA alleles.

The V and J ends lost 4 bases and 0 bases respectively, with 15 bases between them. The germline CDR1 and CDR2 sequences are SGHRS and YFSETQ. CDR3 length equals 16 residues. The sequencing sample was made of PBMCs. The chain joins TRBV5-1 to TRBJ2-3; D is possibly TRBD2 (5 bases). This receptor was obtained from a woman aged 25 to 39 in good health and CMV-seronegative. Here the CDR3 reads CASSPEASFSTDTQYF. The CDR3, as DNA: TGCGCCAGCAGCCCGGAGGCTAGCTTCAGCACAGATACGCAGTATTTT.